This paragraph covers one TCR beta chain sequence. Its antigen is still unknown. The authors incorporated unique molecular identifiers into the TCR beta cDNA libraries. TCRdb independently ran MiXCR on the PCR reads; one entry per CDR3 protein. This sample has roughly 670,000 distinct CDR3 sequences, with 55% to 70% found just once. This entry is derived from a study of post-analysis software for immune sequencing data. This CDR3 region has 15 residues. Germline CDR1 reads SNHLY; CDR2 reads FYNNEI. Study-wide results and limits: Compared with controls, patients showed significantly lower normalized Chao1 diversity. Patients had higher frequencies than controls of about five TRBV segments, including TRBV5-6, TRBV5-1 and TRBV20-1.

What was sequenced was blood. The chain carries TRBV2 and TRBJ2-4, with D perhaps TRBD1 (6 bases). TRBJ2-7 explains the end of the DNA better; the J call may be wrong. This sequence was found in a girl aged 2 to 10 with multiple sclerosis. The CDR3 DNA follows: TGTGCCAGCAGTGAATTCACAACAGGGCTTGGCGAGCAGTACTTC. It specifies CASSEFTTGLGEQYF.